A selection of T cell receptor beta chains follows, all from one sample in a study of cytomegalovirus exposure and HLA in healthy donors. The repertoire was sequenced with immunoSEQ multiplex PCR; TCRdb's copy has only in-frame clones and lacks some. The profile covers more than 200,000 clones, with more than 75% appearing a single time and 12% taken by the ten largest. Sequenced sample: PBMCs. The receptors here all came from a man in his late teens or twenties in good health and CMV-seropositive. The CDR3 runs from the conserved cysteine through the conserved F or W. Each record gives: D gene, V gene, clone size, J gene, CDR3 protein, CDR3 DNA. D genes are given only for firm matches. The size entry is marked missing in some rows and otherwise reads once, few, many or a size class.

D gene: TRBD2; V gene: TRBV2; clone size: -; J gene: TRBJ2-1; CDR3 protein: CASSELLAGGIEQFF; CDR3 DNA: TGTGCCAGCAGTGAGTTACTAGCGGGAGGGATTGAGCAGTTCTTC
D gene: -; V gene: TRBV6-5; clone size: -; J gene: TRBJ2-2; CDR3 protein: CASSLGALNTGELFF; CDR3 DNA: TGTGCCAGCAGTTTAGGAGCCCTGAACACCGGGGAGCTGTTTTTT
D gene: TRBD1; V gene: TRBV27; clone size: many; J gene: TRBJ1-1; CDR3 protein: CASSLYGLWTGWNTEAFF; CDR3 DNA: TGTGCCAGCAGTTTATACGGATTATGGACAGGGTGGAACACTGAAGCTTTCTTT
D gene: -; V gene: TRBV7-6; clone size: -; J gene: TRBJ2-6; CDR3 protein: CASSLTSGSGANVLTF; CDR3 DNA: TGTGCCAGCAGCTTAACCTCCGGCTCTGGGGCCAACGTCCTGACTTTC
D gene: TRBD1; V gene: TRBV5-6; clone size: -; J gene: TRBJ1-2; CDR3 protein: CASSLAPGTGNYGYTF; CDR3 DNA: TGTGCCAGCAGCTTGGCCCCCGGGACAGGGAACTATGGCTACACCTTC
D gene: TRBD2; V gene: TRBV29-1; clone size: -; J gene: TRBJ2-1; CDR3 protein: CSVERTSGVNEQFF; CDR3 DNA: TGCAGCGTTGAAAGGACTAGCGGAGTCAATGAGCAGTTCTTC
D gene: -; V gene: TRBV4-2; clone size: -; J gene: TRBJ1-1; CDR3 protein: CASSQVSLNTEAFF; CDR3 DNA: TGTGCCAGCAGCCAAGTTTCACTCAACACTGAAGCTTTCTTT
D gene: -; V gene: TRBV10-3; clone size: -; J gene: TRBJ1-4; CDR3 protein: CAISPENEKLFF; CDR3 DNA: TGTGCCATCAGCCCGGAGAACGAAAAACTGTTTTTT
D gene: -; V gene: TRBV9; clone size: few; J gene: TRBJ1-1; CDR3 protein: CASSVGRGGTEAFF; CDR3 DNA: TGTGCCAGCAGCGTGGGAAGGGGTGGAACTGAAGCTTTCTTT
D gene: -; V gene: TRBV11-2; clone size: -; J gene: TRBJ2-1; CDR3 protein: CASSLDPPGRTYNEQFF; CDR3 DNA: TGTGCCAGCAGCTTAGATCCCCCGGGCCGCACCTACAATGAGCAGTTCTTC
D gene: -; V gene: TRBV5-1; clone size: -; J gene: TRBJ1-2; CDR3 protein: CASSFQAGYGYTF; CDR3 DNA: TGCGCCAGCAGCTTTCAGGCTGGCTATGGCTACACCTTC
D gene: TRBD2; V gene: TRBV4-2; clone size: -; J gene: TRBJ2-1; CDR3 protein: CASSHHTLAGGDEQFF; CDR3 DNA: TGTGCCAGCAGCCACCATACGCTAGCGGGAGGCGATGAGCAGTTCTTC
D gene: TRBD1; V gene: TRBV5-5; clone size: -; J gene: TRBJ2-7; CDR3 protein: CASSFGTESEQYF; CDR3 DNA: TGTGCCAGCAGCTTCGGGACAGAAAGCGAGCAGTACTTC
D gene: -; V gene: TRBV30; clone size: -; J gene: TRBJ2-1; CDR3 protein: CAWSVSVTREQFF; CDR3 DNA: TGTGCCTGGAGTGTATCGGTTACGCGGGAGCAGTTCTTC
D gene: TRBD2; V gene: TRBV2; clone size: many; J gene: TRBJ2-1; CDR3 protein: CASSGLAGGGEQFF; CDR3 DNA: TGTGCCAGCAGTGGGCTAGCGGGAGGGGGTGAGCAGTTCTTC
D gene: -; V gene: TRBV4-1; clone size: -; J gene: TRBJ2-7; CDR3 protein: CASSQDAGPYEQYF; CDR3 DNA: TGCGCCAGCAGCCAAGACGCAGGGCCCTACGAGCAGTACTTC